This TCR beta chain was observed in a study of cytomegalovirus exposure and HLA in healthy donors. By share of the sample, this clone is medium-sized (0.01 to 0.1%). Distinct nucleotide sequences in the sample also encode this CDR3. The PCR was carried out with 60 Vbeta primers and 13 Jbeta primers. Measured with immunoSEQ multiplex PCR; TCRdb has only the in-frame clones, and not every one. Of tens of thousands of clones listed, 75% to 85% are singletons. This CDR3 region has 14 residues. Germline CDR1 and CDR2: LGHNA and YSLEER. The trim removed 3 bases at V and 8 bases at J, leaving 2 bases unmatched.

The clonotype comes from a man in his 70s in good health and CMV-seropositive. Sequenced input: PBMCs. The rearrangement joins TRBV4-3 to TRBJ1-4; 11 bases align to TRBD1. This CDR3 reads CASSQGQGDEKLFF. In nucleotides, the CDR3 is TGCGCCAGCAGCCAGGGACAGGGGGACGAAAAACTGTTTTTT.